This TCR beta chain was identified during a study of Tregs in tolerant kidney transplant recipients. Looking at the study overall: Mixed chimerism was transient after nonmyeloablative marrow transplants from related graft donors. Study conclusions and caveats: Tolerant patients' donor-specific Tregs expanded beyond overall Tregs, suggesting antigen-driven growth.

Germline lookup yields CDR1 SGHRS and CDR2 YFSETQ. This CDR3 spans 15 amino acids. The ends were cut back, 1 base at V and 0 bases at J, with 8 bases in the middle. Generated by immunoSEQ multiplex PCR, the TCRdb table keeps only in-frame clones and is missing some. In the table there are 75,000 to 85,000 clones, less than 95% of which are singletons. On this clone itself: Its antigen is not identified.

This chain uses TRBV5-1 with TRBJ1-3; D is undetermined. This TCR was sampled from a human donor who received a combined kidney and bone marrow transplant. Sequences were derived from Tregs from blood, sampled before the transplant. Here the CDR3 DNA reads TGCGCCAGCAGCTTGTCAGCCGACTCTGGAAACACCATATATTTT. Amino acids: CASSLSADSGNTIYF.